This entry describes one TCR beta chain. Authors' processing steps: Nucleated cell counts were estimated from reference gene primer amplification. Clones were read by immunoSEQ multiplex PCR, and TCRdb kept only the in-frame ones, dropping some. V, J and clone size are taken as reported in that table, and D and trimming were inferred from the DNA itself. The sample includes tens of thousands of clones, approximately 80% of them seen just once. These data belong to a study of blood T cell repertoires in COVID-19. Study as a whole: Collection of acute and convalescent COVID-19 samples took place in the United States, Italy and Spain. PBMCs, B-cell-depleted T cells, or T cells provided the cDNA or gDNA that made up the material.

CDR3 size: 14 residues. Trimming removed 6 bases from V and 1 base from J, with 11 bases in between. The germline V gene encodes CDR1 MNHEY and CDR2 SVGAGI. Input material: peripheral blood. The TCR originated in a human donor in a cohort sampled during active COVID-19. The chain is built from TRBV6-5 and TRBJ2-3; D is unresolved. This chain's CDR3 is CASRYPGGTDTQYF. Here the CDR3 DNA reads TGTGCCAGCAGATACCCGGGTGGCACAGATACGCAGTATTTT.